Described below is a single T cell receptor beta chain sequence and its context. As yet, its antigen is unknown. This sample was included in a study of cytomegalovirus exposure and HLA in healthy donors. Study outcomes and limitations: Later work associated around 18,000 TCR beta sequences with HLA alleles at 0.05 false discovery rate.

PCR primers comprised 60 Vbeta and 13 Jbeta primers. Here immunoSEQ multiplex PCR was the method, and the copy in TCRdb shows in-frame clones only, minus some. The table records tens of thousands of clones, over 70% of them present only once. Per germline, CDR1 KGHSH and CDR2 LQKENI. CDR3 length: 16 amino acids. Trimming left V 6 bases short and J 8 bases short, with 20 bases between. Sequenced material: PBMCs. This rearrangement joins TRBV18 to TRBJ1-6, with D perhaps TRBD1 (5 bases). The receptor was derived from a male donor in good health and CMV-seropositive. The CDR3 DNA reads as TGTGCCAGCTCCCCAAATAGGCGGACCAGGGATTCACCCCTCCACTTT. The encoded protein is CASSPNRRTRDSPLHF.